This TCR beta chain was sequenced during a study of molecular identifiers for immune sequencing clone quantification. Study as a whole: Replicate experiments divided RNA from around 20,000 or 100,000 naive CD8 cells into five parts and sequenced four. Whole-study results and caveats: Clonotypes topping 20 RNA copies carried over 98% of effector molecules but under 1% of naive ones. Spiked Jurkat TCR RNA equivalent to one cell reportedly surfaced among some 1 million naive cells.

Making the bulk TCR libraries relied on previously described methods and listed TCR primers. TCRdb redid the calling of the PCR reads with MiXCR, one entry per CDR3 protein. This table has about 97,000 distinct CDR3 sequences, 20% to 25% appearing once. V lost 0 bases to trimming and J lost 5 bases, with 14 bases between them. The CDR3 loop spans 15 amino acids. In germline, CDR1 is SGHNT, CDR2 YYREEE (reference sequence). This clonotype was seen ten or more times. The antigen remains undetermined. Sequenced material: naive CD8+ T cells from blood, with Jurkat cell RNA spiked in. Subset in this sample: FACS-sorted CD8+CD4-CCR7+CD45RA+ naive T cells. V and J are TRBV5-4 and TRBJ1-1; D perhaps matches TRBD1 (6 bases). The TCR comes from a human donor in good health. Some libraries in this study had Jurkat cell RNA spiked in. The CDR3 sequence: CASSLDAGVGTEAFF. The CDR3 DNA sequence: TGTGCCAGCAGCTTGGATGCAGGGGTTGGGACTGAAGCTTTCTTT.